This T cell receptor (beta chain) was sequenced in a study of cytomegalovirus exposure and HLA in healthy donors. The repertoire was sequenced with immunoSEQ multiplex PCR; TCRdb's copy has only in-frame clones and lacks some. The profile shows a few hundred thousand clones, almost 90% of them singletons. Comment on this clone: Its specificity is not known.

Whole-study results and caveats: The investigators catalogued 150 or so TCR beta chains as cytomegalovirus-associated. The TCR clusters that emerged in the first cohort tended, a later analysis found, to co-occur in the 120 or so validation repertoires. Through in vitro validation, three CMV-associated chains were shown to be specific for CMV antigens.

Germline CDR1 reads SGHNT; CDR2 reads YYREEE (reference sequence). There are 14 residues in the CDR3. The V segment lost 4 bases and the J segment 4 bases; nucleotides outside the gene matches: 7. The gene calls are TRBV5-4 and TRBJ2-7; TRBD1 matches 8 bases. The origin of this receptor is a woman aged 18-35 years in good health and CMV-seronegative. The sample was PBMCs. CDR3 nucleotide sequence: TGTGCCAGCAGCCTTGAGGACAGGGAGTACGAGCAGTACTTC. This translates into CASSLEDREYEQYF.